What follows are 17 T cell receptor beta chains derived from one specimen sequenced in a study of T-cell reconstitution after alpha-beta-depleted transplantation in children. For TCRbeta, the library was prepared with unique molecular identifiers. TCRdb used MiXCR to reprocess the PCR reads, holding one entry per CDR3 protein. This sample has 450,000 to 600,000 distinct CDR3 sequences, with 32% found just once. The sample consisted of PBMCs from the stem cell graft donor, taken from the stem cell graft. These receptors were obtained from a human donor who donated a stem cell graft to a child with aplastic anemia.

The chain is built from TRBV6-2 or TRBV6-3 and TRBJ1-5; 12 nucleotides align to TRBD1. With 2 bases clipped from V and 6 bases from J, the junction kept 5 bases outside the gene matches. The germline gives CDR1 MNHEY, CDR2 SVGEGT. The CDR3 runs to 16 residues. CDR3 nucleotide sequence: TGTGCCAGCAGTTACGAAGGGACAGGGGGCTTTCAGCCCCAGCATTTT. This codes for CASSYEGTGGFQPQHF.

The chain is built from TRBV19 and TRBJ2-1; no clear D gene. The CDR3 covers 12 residues. Germline CDR1 is LNHDA and CDR2 is SQIVND (reference sequence). The ends were cut back, 0 bases at V and 7 bases at J, with 4 bases in the middle. The CDR3 reads CASSIDLNEQFF. CDR3 bases: TGTGCCAGTAGTATAGATCTTAATGAGCAGTTCTTC.

The CDR3 loop is CASSPRTANNSPLHF. The CDR3 region has the DNA TGTGCCAGCAGCCCCCGGACAGCTAATAATTCACCCCTCCACTTT. This rearrangement joins TRBV6-1 to TRBJ1-6; D might be TRBD1 (6 bases). Trimming removed 6 bases at V and 5 bases at J, with 14 bases between. The CDR3 sequence is 15 residues long. Germline V gives CDR1 MNHNS, CDR2 SASEGT.

The gene calls are TRBV10-2 and TRBJ1-1; D not resolved. Trimming stripped 4 bases from V and 3 bases from J, with 6 bases between. This CDR3 is 12 amino acids long. Germline V gives CDR1 WSHSY, CDR2 SAAADI. For the CDR3, the DNA is TGCGCCAGCAGTGTTGGGTACACTGAAGCTTTCTTT. Amino acid sequence: CASSVGYTEAFF.

The J gene is TRBJ2-7, the V gene TRBV12-3 or TRBV12-4; the D gene is possibly TRBD2 (5 bases). The CDR3 consists of 15 residues. The V end was cut by 3 bases, the J end by 0 bases, with 12 bases between. The chain's CDR3 is CASSFGGGSSYEQYF. The CDR3 DNA sequence: TGTGCCAGCAGTTTTGGTGGAGGTAGCTCCTACGAGCAGTACTTC.

The table lists this clonotype with a few counts. The rearrangement uses TRBV25-1 and TRBJ1-1, with 7 bases that match TRBD1. The CDR3 has 16 amino acids. J gave up 11 bases and V 2 bases, and 17 bases lay outside the gene matches. The germline V gene encodes CDR1 MGHDK and CDR2 SYGVNS. The CDR3 DNA is TGTGCCAGCAGTGAACGCGGGACAGCGATACCCTCGGGGGCTTTCTTT. It encodes CASSERGTAIPSGAFF.

The rearrangement links TRBV4-3 to TRBJ2-1; the D is unclear. V was trimmed by 0 bases and J by 8 bases, leaving 11 bases between them. This CDR3 spans 14 amino acids. The germline V gene encodes CDR1 LGHNA and CDR2 YSLEER. Written as DNA, the CDR3 is TGCGCCAGCAGCCAAGATCGCAACTCCCATGAGCAGTTCTTC. It translates to CASSQDRNSHEQFF.

This chain uses TRBV15 with TRBJ2-1; 10 bases align to TRBD2. With 0 bases clipped from V and 7 bases from J, the junction kept 9 bases outside the gene matches. Germline CDR1 and CDR2: LNHNV and YYDKDF (reference sequence). This CDR3 has 17 amino acids. The CDR3 region has the DNA TGTGCCACCAGCAGAGATGGCCTAGCGGGAGTTGGGAATGAGCAGTTCTTC. Amino acid sequence: CATSRDGLAGVGNEQFF.

This clonotype turned up a few times. The chain links TRBV20-1 to TRBJ1-4; D gene ambiguous. V was clipped by 3 bases and J by 7 bases, with 9 bases between them. The CDR3 totals 12 residues. Germline V gene data show CDR1 as DFQATT and CDR2 as SNEGSKA (reference sequence). The CDR3 protein is CSASDMFEKLFF. The CDR3 DNA follows: TGCAGTGCTAGCGACATGTTTGAAAAACTGTTTTTT.

The gene calls are TRBV29-1 and TRBJ2-5, with D unresolved. This CDR3 has 14 amino acids. Germline CDR1 and CDR2: SQVTM and ANQGSEA. V lost 6 bases to trimming and J lost 7 bases, with 21 bases between them. This CDR3 is CSVAHTIPGTTQYF. Here the CDR3 DNA reads TGCAGCGTCGCTCACACAATCCCCGGCACGACCCAGTACTTC. Filled out from reference TRBV29-1 and TRBJ2-5, the complete variable domain reads SAVISQKPSRDICQRGTSLTIQCQVDSQVTMMFWYRQQPGQSLTLIATANQGSEATYESGFVIDKFPISRPNLTFSTLTVSNMSPEDSSIYLCSVAHTIPGTTQYFGPGTRLLVL.

The genes are TRBV20-1 and TRBJ1-6; D possibly corresponds to TRBD1 (6 bases). V was clipped by 7 bases and J by 19 bases, with 29 bases between them. CDR1 is DFQATT, CDR2 SNEGSKA, per germline (reference sequence). The CDR3 runs 14 residues. As DNA, the CDR3 is TGCAGTGTTTCTCTTTCGGACAGTCCGAATCGGTTACACTTT. It encodes CSVSLSDSPNRLHF.

The CDR3: CASSLGAYQETQYF. CDR3 in DNA: TGCGCCAGCAGCTTGGGAGCGTACCAAGAGACCCAGTACTTC. The V and J genes are TRBV5-1 and TRBJ2-5; D unresolved. The V and J ends lost 0 bases and 0 bases respectively, with 6 bases between them. Germline lookup yields CDR1 SGHRS and CDR2 YFSETQ. The CDR3 has 14 residues.

The chain joins TRBV12-3 or TRBV12-4 to TRBJ2-7, with 9 bases that match TRBD2. V dropped 5 bases and J dropped 0; count of bases not matched to a gene: 2. The CDR3 runs 14 residues. In DNA form, the CDR3 reads TGTGCCAGCAGTGCTAGCGGGACCTCCTACGAGCAGTACTTC. Residues: CASSASGTSYEQYF.

The rearrangement links TRBV3-1 to TRBJ2-1; 14 bases line up with TRBD2. The V gene's germline CDR1 is LGHDT and CDR2 YNNKEL (reference sequence). Losses at the gene ends were 4 bases for V and 9 bases for J; bases not matched to a gene: 8. CDR3 length equals 16 residues. CDR3 nucleotides: TGTGCCAGCAGCCTGGGACTAGCGGGAGAAACGGCTGAGCAGTTCTTC. This sequence encodes CASSLGLAGETAEQFF.

This clonotype has more than one count but fewer than ten. The chain combines TRBV10-3 with TRBJ2-1; 10 bases match TRBD2. The V segment lost 2 bases and the J segment 7 bases; nucleotides outside the gene matches: 5. The CDR3 is made up of 15 amino acids. The germline V gene has CDR1 ENHRY and CDR2 SYGVKD. This CDR3 is CAISEEREGRNEQFF. CDR3 in DNA: TGTGCCATCAGTGAGGAGCGGGAGGGCCGAAATGAGCAGTTCTTC.

The chain links TRBV12-3 or TRBV12-4 to TRBJ2-3; the D is unclear. V lost 10 bases to trimming and J lost 2 bases, with 7 bases between them. This CDR3 comprises 11 residues. The CDR3 reads CATQSTDTQYF. CDR3 bases: TGTGCCACCCAATCCACAGATACGCAGTATTTT.

V and J are TRBV27 and TRBJ2-3, with D perhaps given as TRBD1 or TRBD2 (5 bases each). The CDR3 has 18 amino acids. CDR1 is MNHEY, CDR2 SMNVEV, per germline (reference sequence). The V and J ends lost 6 bases and 2 bases respectively, with 24 bases between them. CDR3 loop: CASRTWGGGTTYTDTQYF. The CDR3 DNA sequence: TGTGCCAGCAGGACCTGGGGCGGTGGGACCACATACACAGATACGCAGTATTTT.